This T cell receptor beta chain was sequenced for a study of T cells in Graves' hyperthyroidism and ophthalmopathy. As for the study in general: Prior to any treatment, at the point of initial diagnosis, peripheral blood was collected.

This CDR3 region has 14 residues. CDR1 is SGHTA and CDR2 is FQGNSA in the germline V gene. V dropped 1 base and J dropped 4 bases, with 8 bases sitting between them. The table lists this clonotype with a few counts. What it recognizes is unknown. Regarding the study as a whole: Blood held most thyroid clonotypes expanded above 0.001 frequency. Prediction of ophthalmopathy progression came a median roughly 7.1 months pre-onset.

The authors took PBMCs from roughly 9.7 ml fresh peripheral blood. The source material, RNA transcripts, was used to amplify TCR beta CDR3 regions. The TCR CDR3 first-round RT-PCR relied on the HTBI primer set. TCRdb re-derived calls from the multiplex PCR reads in MiXCR, one entry per CDR3 protein. Of some 550,000 distinct CDR3 sequences in the sample, about a sixth were seen once. The receptor's source is a woman in her thirties or forties with Graves' ophthalmopathy. The sequenced material came from blood. This chain uses TRBV7-2 with TRBJ2-1, with unresolved D. Here the CDR3 DNA reads TGTGCCAGCAGCTTAGGTTCTGATTACAATGAGCAGTTCTTC. Protein sequence: CASSLGSDYNEQFF.